The T cell receptor beta chain under discussion was sequenced for a study of cytomegalovirus exposure and HLA in healthy donors. Study conclusions and caveats: CMV serostatus was the only recorded immune exposure for donors.

Regarding this clone: Its cognate antigen is unknown.

The CDR3 is made up of 14 amino acids. With V trimmed by 5 bases and J by 5 bases, 6 bases remained unmatched. Germline assignment: CDR1 SGHVS and CDR2 FQNEAQ. Primers for the PCR totalled 60 Vbeta and 13 Jbeta. The assay was immunoSEQ multiplex PCR, and TCRdb's table has in-frame clones only and misses some. The data contain some 130,000 clones, 75% to 80% of them singletons. The chain uses TRBV7-8 and TRBJ1-5, with TRBD1 matching over 7 bases. This receptor was taken from a young man in good health and CMV-seronegative. Sequencing was done on a sample of PBMCs. CDR3 residues: CASSPQGVYQPQHF. The CDR3 DNA reads as TGTGCCAGCAGCCCCCAGGGGGTTTATCAGCCCCAGCATTTT.